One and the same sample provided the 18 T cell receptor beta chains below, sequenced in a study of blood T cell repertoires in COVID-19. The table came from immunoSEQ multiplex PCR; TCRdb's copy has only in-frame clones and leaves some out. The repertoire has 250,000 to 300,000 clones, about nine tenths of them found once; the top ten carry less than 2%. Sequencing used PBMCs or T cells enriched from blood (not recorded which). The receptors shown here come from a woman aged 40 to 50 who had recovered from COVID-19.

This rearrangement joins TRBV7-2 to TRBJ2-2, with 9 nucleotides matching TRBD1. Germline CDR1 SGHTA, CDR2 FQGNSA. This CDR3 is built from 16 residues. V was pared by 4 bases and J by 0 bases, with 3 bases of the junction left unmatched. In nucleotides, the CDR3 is TGTGCCAGCAGCTCGAGACAGGGGGCGAACACCGGGGAGCTGTTTTTT. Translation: CASSSRQGANTGELFF.

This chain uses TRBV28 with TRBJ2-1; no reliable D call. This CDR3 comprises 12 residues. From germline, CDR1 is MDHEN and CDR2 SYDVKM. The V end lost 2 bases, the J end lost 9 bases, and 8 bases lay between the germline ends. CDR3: CASSLLFSEQFF. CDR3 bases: TGTGCCAGCAGTTTACTCTTCAGTGAGCAGTTCTTC.

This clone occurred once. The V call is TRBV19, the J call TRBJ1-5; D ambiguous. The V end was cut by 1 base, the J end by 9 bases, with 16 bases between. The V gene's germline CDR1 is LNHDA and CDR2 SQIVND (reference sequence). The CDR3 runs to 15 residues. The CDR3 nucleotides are TGTGCCAGTAGTATAGGACGGCCAGGCGTCGGGCCCCAGCATTTT. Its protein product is CASSIGRPGVGPQHF.

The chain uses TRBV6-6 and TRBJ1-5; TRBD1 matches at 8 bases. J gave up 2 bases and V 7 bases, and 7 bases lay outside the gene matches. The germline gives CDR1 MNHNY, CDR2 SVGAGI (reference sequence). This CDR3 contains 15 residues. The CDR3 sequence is CASITGTGGNQPQHF. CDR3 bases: TGTGCCAGCATCACCGGGACAGGTGGCAATCAGCCCCAGCATTTT.

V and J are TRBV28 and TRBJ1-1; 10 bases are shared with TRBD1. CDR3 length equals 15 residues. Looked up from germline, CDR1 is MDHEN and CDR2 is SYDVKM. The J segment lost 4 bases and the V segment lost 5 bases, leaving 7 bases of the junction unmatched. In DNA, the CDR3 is TGTGCCAGCAGTCTAGGAGACAGGGGGCGCACTGAAGCTTTCTTT. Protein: CASSLGDRGRTEAFF.

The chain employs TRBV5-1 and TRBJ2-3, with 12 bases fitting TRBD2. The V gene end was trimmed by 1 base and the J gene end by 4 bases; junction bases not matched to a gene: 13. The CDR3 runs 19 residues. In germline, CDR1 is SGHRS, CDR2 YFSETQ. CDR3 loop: CASSLTSGGTSYKPDTQYF. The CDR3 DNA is TGCGCCAGCAGCTTGACTAGCGGGGGGACCTCCTACAAACCAGATACGCAGTATTTT.

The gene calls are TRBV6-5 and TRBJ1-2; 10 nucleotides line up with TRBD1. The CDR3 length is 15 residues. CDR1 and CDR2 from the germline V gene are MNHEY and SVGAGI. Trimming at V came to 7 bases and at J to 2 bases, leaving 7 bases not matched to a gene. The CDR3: CASTRTGQGNYGYTF. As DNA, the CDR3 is TGTGCCAGCACCCGAACGGGACAGGGGAACTATGGCTACACCTTC.

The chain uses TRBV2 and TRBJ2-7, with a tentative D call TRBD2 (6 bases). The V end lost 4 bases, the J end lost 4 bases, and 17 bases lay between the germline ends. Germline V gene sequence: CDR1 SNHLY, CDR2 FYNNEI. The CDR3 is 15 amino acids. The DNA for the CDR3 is TGTGCCAGCAGTGGCGGGGCCAGGGACGGGTACGAGCAGTACTTC. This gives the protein CASSGGARDGYEQYF.

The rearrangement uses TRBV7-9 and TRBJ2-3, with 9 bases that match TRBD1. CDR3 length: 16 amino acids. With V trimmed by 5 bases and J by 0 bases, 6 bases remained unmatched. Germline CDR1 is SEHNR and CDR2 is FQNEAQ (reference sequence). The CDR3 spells CASSNGQGPSTDTQYF. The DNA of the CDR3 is TGTGCCAGCAGCAATGGACAGGGGCCAAGCACAGATACGCAGTATTTT.

The CDR3 loop reads CASSPWTGRSGANVLTF. CDR3 nucleotides: TGTGCCAGTAGTCCCTGGACAGGGCGCTCTGGGGCCAACGTCCTGACTTTC. The rearrangement joins TRBV19 to TRBJ2-6; the match to TRBD1 covers 8 bases. From germline, CDR1 is LNHDA and CDR2 SQIVND (reference sequence). This CDR3 is 17 amino acids long. V gave up 5 bases and J gave up 0 bases; unmatched junction bases: 6. Looking up the rest from reference TRBV19 and TRBJ2-6 gives the full variable domain: DGGITQSPKYLFRKEGQNVTLSCEQNLNHDAMYWYRQDPGQGLRLIYYSQIVNDFQKGDIAEGYSVSREKKESFPLTVTSAQKNPTAFYLCASSPWTGRSGANVLTFGAGSRLTVL.

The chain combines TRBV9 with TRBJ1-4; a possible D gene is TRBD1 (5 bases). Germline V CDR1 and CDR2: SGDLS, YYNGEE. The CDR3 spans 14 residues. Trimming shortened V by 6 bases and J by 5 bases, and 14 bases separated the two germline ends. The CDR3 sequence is CASNRGGFNEKLFF. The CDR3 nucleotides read TGTGCCAGCAACCGGGGGGGATTCAATGAAAAACTGTTTTTT.

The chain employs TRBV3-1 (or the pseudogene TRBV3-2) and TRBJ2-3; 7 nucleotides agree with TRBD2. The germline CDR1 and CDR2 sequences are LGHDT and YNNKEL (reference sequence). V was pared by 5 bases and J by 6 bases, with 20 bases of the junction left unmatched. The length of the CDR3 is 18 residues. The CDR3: CASSARRSSAGRVDTQYF. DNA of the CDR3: TGTGCCAGCAGCGCAAGAAGGTCCTCGGCGGGGAGGGTGGATACGCAGTATTTT.

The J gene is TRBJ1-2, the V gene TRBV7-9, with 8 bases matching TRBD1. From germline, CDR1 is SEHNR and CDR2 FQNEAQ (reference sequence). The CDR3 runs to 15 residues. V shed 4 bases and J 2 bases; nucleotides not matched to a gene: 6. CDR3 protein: CASSSGDRLNYGYTF. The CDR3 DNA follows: TGTGCCAGCAGCTCGGGGGACAGGTTGAACTATGGCTACACCTTC.

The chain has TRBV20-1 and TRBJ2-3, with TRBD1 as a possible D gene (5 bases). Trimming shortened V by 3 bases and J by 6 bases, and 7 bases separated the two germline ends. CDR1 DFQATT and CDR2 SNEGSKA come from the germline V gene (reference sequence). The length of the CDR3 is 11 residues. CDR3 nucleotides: TGCAGTGCTAGCTGGGGCGATACGCAGTATTTT. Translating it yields CSASWGDTQYF.

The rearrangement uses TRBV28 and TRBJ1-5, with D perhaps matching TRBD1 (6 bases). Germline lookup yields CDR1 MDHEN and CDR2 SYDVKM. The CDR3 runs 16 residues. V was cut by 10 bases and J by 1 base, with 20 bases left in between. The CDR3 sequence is CATVPTGFGSNQPQHF. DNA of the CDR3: TGTGCCACCGTCCCCACAGGGTTCGGCAGCAATCAGCCCCAGCATTTT. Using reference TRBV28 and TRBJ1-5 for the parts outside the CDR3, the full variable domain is DVKVTQSSRYLVKRTGEKVFLECVQDMDHENMFWYRQDPGLGLRLIYFSYDVKMKEKGDIPEGYSVSREKKERFSLILESASTNQTSMYLCATVPTGFGSNQPQHFGDGTRLSIL.

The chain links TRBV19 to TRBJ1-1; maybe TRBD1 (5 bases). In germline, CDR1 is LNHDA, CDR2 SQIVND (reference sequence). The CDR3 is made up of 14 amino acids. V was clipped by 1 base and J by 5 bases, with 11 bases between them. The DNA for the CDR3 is TGTGCCAGTAGTATAGTCAGGGCGAAGACTGAAGCTTTCTTT. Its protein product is CASSIVRAKTEAFF.

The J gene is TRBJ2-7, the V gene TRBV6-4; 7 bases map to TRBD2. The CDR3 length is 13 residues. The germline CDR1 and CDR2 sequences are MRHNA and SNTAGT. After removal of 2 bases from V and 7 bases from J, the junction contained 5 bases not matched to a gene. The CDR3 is CASSDALAREQYF. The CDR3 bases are TGTGCCAGCAGTGACGCACTAGCGCGGGAGCAGTACTTC.

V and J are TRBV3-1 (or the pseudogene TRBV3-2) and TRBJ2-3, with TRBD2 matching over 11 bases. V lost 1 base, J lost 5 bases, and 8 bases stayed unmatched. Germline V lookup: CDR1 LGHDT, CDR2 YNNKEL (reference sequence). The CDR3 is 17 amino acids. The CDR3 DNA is TGTGCCAGCAGCCAAGGTATTAGCGGGGGGGACGGAGATACGCAGTATTTT. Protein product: CASSQGISGGDGDTQYF.